Below, one T cell receptor (beta chain) is given with its context. This clonotype was counted between two and nine times. Its antigen is not yet known. The input lacks base qualities; no much larger clone sits a single base away. To prepare the library, PCR was applied. The instrument was an Illumina HiSeq 2500. To reduce PCR and sequencing biases, unique molecular identifiers were incorporated into the TCR beta cDNA libraries. Some 500,000 cDNA molecules were obtained per 1 to 10 million input T cells, so each molecule approximated one T cell. The same protocol used for the earlier healthy control dataset was applied to prepare and sequence the patient libraries. Within a given batch, samples were prepared together, multiplexed and sequenced on the same HiSeq lane. From the authors' description of their analysis: Raw barcoded reads were processed with MIGEC, and single-read molecular identifier groups were discarded before consensus assembly and CDR3 extraction. VDJtools was used for post-analysis of the clonotype tables, with diversity normalized by down-sampling every dataset to the smallest sample size. In repertoire overlap clustering, CDR3 amino acid sequences, but not nucleotide sequences, were matched to correct batch-related cross-sample contamination. Using fastp trimming at Q25 and MiXCR clonotype assembly, TCRdb reanalyzed the public sequencing data and kept in-frame beta chains. Each entry merges the rows of one CDR3 protein and shows their most common DNA and genes. Clone size and V and J calls follow TCRdb, not the original study. For this sample the table gives 740,000 or so distinct CDR3 sequences, of which roughly 50% were detected only once. The ten largest clonotypes hold 4% to 5.5% of the sample.

The data belong to a study of post-analysis software for immune sequencing data (dated by TCRdb to between 2015 and 2016). Broadly, across the study: Disease courses on record covered relapsing-remitting, secondary progressive and progressive-relapsing multiple sclerosis, though some patients had no subtype annotation. The multiple sclerosis patient repertoires were compared with approximately 11 previously published healthy control repertoires from donors aged about 6 to 26 years. A subset of samples was prepared in parallel using single-end sample barcoding, then pooled and co-amplified after Illumina adapter ligation.

V is shortened by 0 bases, J by 0 bases, and the region joining them spans 14 bases. The CDR3 holds 16 amino acids from the cysteine to the phenylalanine. The read is trimmed to its CDR3 DNA, 48 bases read in frame from base 1. Based on the germline V gene, the CDR1 and CDR2 sequences are SQVTM and ANQGSEA. Study-wide findings and limitations: Patients showed significantly higher frequencies than controls for a few TRBV segments, among them TRBV5-6, TRBV5-1 and TRBV20-1. When samples were clustered directly using the F measure, samples prepared in the same batch co-clustered strongly, which prompted a batch-effect correction. Normalized Chao1 diversity was significantly lower in multiple sclerosis patients than controls, suggesting substantial peripheral T-cell clonal expansion. The multiple sclerosis patient group was slightly younger than the control group.

TCR beta repertoires were profiled from peripheral blood of roughly 13 young patients with multiple sclerosis to demonstrate the VDJtools post-analysis software. The multiple sclerosis patients were children and adolescents ranging in age from about 6 to 17 years. This receptor was identified in a girl between 10 and 17 years old with multiple sclerosis. This chain is built from TRBV29-1 and TRBJ1-2; the D gene cannot be resolved reliably. The sample taken for sequencing was blood. The sequence in DNA is TGCAGCGTTGAAGATCGCGGGGAACCTACTAACTATGGCTACACCTTC. It codes for CSVEDRGEPTNYGYTF.